This T cell receptor (beta chain) was captured by sequencing in a study of T cells in Graves' hyperthyroidism and ophthalmopathy. This CDR3 region has 16 residues. The V gene lost 6 bases and the J gene lost 0 bases, with 17 bases spanning the gap. Germline V gene data show CDR1 as DFQATT and CDR2 as SNEGSKA (reference sequence). This clonotype appeared a few times. Its antigen is currently unknown. Study results and limitations: Clonotypes that were expanded in thyroid above 0.001 mostly appeared in blood too.

Amplified TCR beta CDR3 regions came from RNA transcripts. A first-round RT-PCR of the TCR CDR3 used the HTBI primer set. TCRdb called the multiplex PCR reads again in MiXCR, with one record for every CDR3 protein. The sample yields around 700,000 distinct CDR3 sequences, about 19% seen once. Uncontrolled infection, other autoimmune disease, pregnancy and lactation each barred patients from inclusion. When hyperthyroidism was first diagnosed, the blood sample was taken, preceding any ophthalmopathy symptoms. Fresh peripheral blood, around 9.3 ml, was the source of the PBMCs. This TCR came from a woman aged 45-65 years with Graves' hyperthyroidism that later progressed to Graves' ophthalmopathy. What was sequenced was blood. The rearrangement joins TRBV20-1 to TRBJ1-4; D not resolved. CDR3 sequence (DNA): TGCAGTGCCCCCCGGGGTGGGAGTGCAACTAATGAAAAACTGTTTTTT. This translates into CSAPRGGSATNEKLFF.